Presented here are 13 T cell receptor beta chains from one specimen sequenced in a study of T cells after posttransplantation cyclophosphamide. Only in-frame clones appear in the TCRdb table, and some are missing; sequencing was by immunoSEQ multiplex PCR. The sample has 42,000 or so clones, none seen only once. The specimen was PBMCs. The receptors originated from a woman aged 50 to 60 in good health and a related stem cell transplant donor.

There are a few counts of this clone. This chain connects TRBV25-1 to TRBJ1-1; D is unresolved. V was cut by 1 base and J by 3 bases, with 12 bases left in between. The CDR3 has 15 amino acids. Germline loops: CDR1 MGHDK, CDR2 SYGVNS. CDR3 in DNA: TGTGCCAGCAGTGAATCAGGTTGGTGGGACACTGAAGCTTTCTTT. It specifies CASSESGWWDTEAFF.

This chain connects TRBV7-9 to TRBJ1-1; 9 nucleotides line up with TRBD1. V trimming: 5 bases; J trimming: 4 bases; junction bases outside the gene matches: 8. The CDR3 loop spans 15 amino acids. CDR1 is SEHNR and CDR2 is FQNEAQ in the germline V gene (reference sequence). The DNA for the CDR3 is TGTGCCAGCAGCGGCCGGGACAGGGTGTCCACTGAAGCTTTCTTT. Amino acids: CASSGRDRVSTEAFF. Variable domain in full (rest from reference TRBV7-9 and TRBJ1-1): DTGVSQNPRHKITKRGQNVTFRCDPISEHNRLYWYRQTLGQGPEFLTYFQNEAQLEKSRLLSDRFSAERPKGSFSTLEIQRTEQGDSAMYLCASSGRDRVSTEAFFGQGTRLTVV.

This clone has a count of ten or more. Other nucleotide sequences in the sample specify the same CDR3. V gene TRBV29-1 combines with J gene TRBJ1-1; 11 bases match TRBD1. This CDR3 spans 11 amino acids. CDR1 and CDR2 (germline): SQVTM, ANQGSEA. V trimming: 6 bases; J trimming: 11 bases; junction bases outside the gene matches: 5. This CDR3 is CSVGGQGAAFF. The CDR3 DNA reads TGCAGCGTGGGCGGACAGGGGGCGGCTTTCTTT.

This clone came up many times. The chain is built from TRBV19 and TRBJ1-5; 7 bases line up with TRBD1. Looked up from germline, CDR1 is LNHDA and CDR2 is SQIVND (reference sequence). The CDR3 has 17 amino acids. The trim removed 4 bases at V and 3 bases at J, leaving 12 bases unmatched. CDR3: CASSTRRAGGNNQPQHF. DNA of the CDR3: TGTGCCAGTAGTACCCGGCGGGCAGGGGGAAACAATCAGCCCCAGCATTTT.

The sample holds many counts of this clone. The V and J genes are TRBV19 and TRBJ1-5; TRBD1 agrees at 7 bases. The ends lost 7 bases at V and 3 bases at J; junction bases unmatched: 9. Germline-derived CDR1 and CDR2 are LNHDA and SQIVND (reference sequence). The CDR3 loop spans 15 amino acids. The CDR3 region has the DNA TGTGCCAGTACAAAGACAGGGTGGGTCAATCAGCCCCAGCATTTT. Residues: CASTKTGWVNQPQHF.

This clone has only a few counts. V gene TRBV7-2 combines with J gene TRBJ1-2, with D uncertain. Trimming cost V 8 bases and J 0 bases, with 10 bases left between them. Germline loops: CDR1 SGHTA, CDR2 FQGNSA. CDR3 length equals 13 residues. The CDR3 DNA reads TGTGCCAGCGGCACGGACTCTAACTATGGCTACACCTTC. Amino acids: CASGTDSNYGYTF.

This clone was recorded at least ten times. The chain links TRBV2 to TRBJ1-4, with TRBD1 identical over 7 bases. The CDR3 contains 14 residues. V gave up 6 bases and J gave up 7 bases; unmatched junction bases: 8. Per the germline V gene, CDR1 is SNHLY and CDR2 is FYNNEI. In DNA form, the CDR3 reads TGTGCCAGCAGGGCACAGGGGCTGGGTGAAAAACTGTTTTTT. It is translated as CASRAQGLGEKLFF.

This clone was detected a few times. The gene calls are TRBV28 and TRBJ2-3; 12 nucleotides line up with TRBD2. V lost 5 bases and J lost 2; bases outside the gene matches: 8. CDR1 and CDR2 (germline): MDHEN, SYDVKM. This CDR3 comprises 17 residues. Here the CDR3 reads CASSSPGLAGFTDTQYF. The CDR3 DNA reads as TGTGCCAGCAGTAGCCCGGGACTAGCGGGTTTCACAGATACGCAGTATTTT.

This clone was observed at least ten times. The chain links TRBV7-3 to TRBJ2-2, with TRBD2 as a possible D gene (6 bases). From germline, CDR1 is SGHTA and CDR2 FQGTGA. This CDR3 is built from 15 residues. Deletions cut 3 bases from V and 4 bases from J, with 12 bases between. In DNA, the CDR3 is TGTGCCAGCAGCTTCTCTGTGGGGGGCACCGGGGAGCTGTTTTTT. This translates into CASSFSVGGTGELFF.

The table lists this clone with many counts. The rearrangement uses TRBV27 and TRBJ1-1; D possibly corresponds to TRBD1 (5 bases). This CDR3 has 13 residues. V lost 5 bases and J 4 bases, leaving 11 bases between the germline ends. Per germline, CDR1 MNHEY and CDR2 SMNVEV (reference sequence). The CDR3 bases are TGTGCCAGCAGTCGACAGACGACCACTGAAGCTTTCTTT. It translates to CASSRQTTTEAFF.

This clone was detected many times. The chain employs TRBV10-2 and TRBJ2-3, with TRBD2 matching over 8 bases. V gave up 8 bases and J gave up 8 bases; unmatched junction bases: 12. Germline V gene lookup returns CDR1 WSHSY and CDR2 SAAADI. The CDR3 totals 14 residues. This CDR3 reads CASQPAGAIATQYF. The CDR3 nucleotides read TGCGCCAGCCAACCAGCGGGGGCTATAGCTACGCAGTATTTT.

This clone was seen ten or more times. The V and J genes are TRBV5-1 and TRBJ1-6, with a possible D match to TRBD1 (6 bases). V lost 4 bases and J lost 7, with 18 bases in between. The CDR3 has 16 residues. Germline CDR1 SGHRS, CDR2 YFSETQ. CDR3: CASSLDSHFYNSPLHF. The CDR3, as DNA: TGCGCCAGCAGCCTGGACAGCCACTTCTACAATTCACCCCTCCACTTT. The full variable domain, its missing parts supplied by reference TRBV5-1 and TRBJ1-6, is KAGVTQTPRYLIKTRGQQVTLSCSPISGHRSVSWYQQTPGQGLQFLFEYFSETQRNKGNFPGRFSGRQFSNSRSEMNVSTLELGDSALYLCASSLDSHFYNSPLHFGNGTRLTVT.

This clone showed up many times. The CDR3 DNA is TGTGCCATCAGTGAGCGGGGGTACAATGAGCAGTTCTTC. Its protein product is CAISERGYNEQFF. The V and J genes are TRBV10-3 and TRBJ2-1; tentative D call: TRBD2 (6 bases). The CDR3 contains 13 residues. Germline CDR1 is ENHRY and CDR2 is SYGVKD. Between the trimmed V and J ends, which lost 2 bases and 4 bases, there was a span of 6 bases.